These 14 T cell receptor beta chains originate from one sample sequenced in a study of brain T cells in children with intractable seizures. Profiled with immunoSEQ multiplex PCR; TCRdb holds only in-frame clones, not every one. The sample records approximately 110,000 clones, 90% to 95% being singletons. Specimen: peripheral blood, collected at surgery. The receptor set was obtained from a boy younger than two with hemimegalencephaly and intractable seizures.

The gene calls are TRBV28 and TRBJ2-7; TRBD2 aligns across 8 bases. The CDR3 runs 15 residues. After removal of 0 bases from V and 2 bases from J, the junction contained 3 bases not matched to a gene. CDR1 and CDR2 (germline): MDHEN, SYDVKM. The CDR3 sequence: CASSLWGSGTYEQYF. As DNA, the CDR3 is TGTGCCAGCAGTTTATGGGGTAGCGGGACCTACGAGCAGTACTTC. Combining the CDR3 with reference TRBV28 and TRBJ2-7 gives the whole variable domain DVKVTQSSRYLVKRTGEKVFLECVQDMDHENMFWYRQDPGLGLRLIYFSYDVKMKEKGDIPEGYSVSREKKERFSLILESASTNQTSMYLCASSLWGSGTYEQYFGPGTRLTVT.

The chain links TRBV19 to TRBJ1-1, with D possibly TRBD1 on 5 matching bases. Trimming removed 8 bases at V and 4 bases at J, with 14 bases between. From germline, CDR1 is LNHDA and CDR2 SQIVND (reference sequence). The CDR3 is 13 amino acids. The CDR3 DNA sequence: TGTGCCAGTGCCACGGGAAGGGGCACTGAAGCTTTCTTT. It specifies CASATGRGTEAFF.

The V gene is TRBV19, the J gene TRBJ2-1; perhaps TRBD2 as D (6 bases). The V gene lost 8 bases and the J gene lost 4 bases, with 21 bases spanning the gap. Germline CDR1 reads LNHDA; CDR2 reads SQIVND (reference sequence). This CDR3 contains 16 residues. The CDR3 bases are TGTGCCAGTGCCGCCTGGTTACCAGCGGGTTACAATGAGCAGTTCTTC. This codes for CASAAWLPAGYNEQFF.

J is TRBJ2-3 and V is TRBV5-1, with TRBD1 as a possible D gene (6 bases). This CDR3 has 12 amino acids. V lost 7 bases, J lost 1 base, and 7 bases lay in between. The V gene's germline CDR1 is SGHRS and CDR2 YFSETQ. CDR3 DNA sequence: TGCGCCAGCCGACAGGGCACAGATACGCAGTATTTT. This codes for CASRQGTDTQYF. Complete variable domain (other parts from reference TRBV5-1 and TRBJ2-3): KAGVTQTPRYLIKTRGQQVTLSCSPISGHRSVSWYQQTPGQGLQFLFEYFSETQRNKGNFPGRFSGRQFSNSRSEMNVSTLELGDSALYLCASRQGTDTQYFGPGTRLTVL.

The chain combines TRBV9 with TRBJ2-1; 13 bases match TRBD2. The CDR3 is 15 amino acids. Germline V CDR1 and CDR2: SGDLS, YYNGEE. The trim removed 4 bases at V and 3 bases at J, leaving 1 base unmatched. The CDR3 is CASSRTSGSYNEQFF. The CDR3 region has the DNA TGTGCCAGCAGCCGGACTAGCGGGAGCTACAATGAGCAGTTCTTC. Full variable domain (rest looked up from reference TRBV9 and TRBJ2-1): DSGVTQTPKHLITATGQRVTLRCSPRSGDLSVYWYQQSLDQGLQFLIQYYNGEERAKGNILERFSAQQFPDLHSELNLSSLELGDSALYFCASSRTSGSYNEQFFGPGTRLTVL.

V is TRBV5-1 and J is TRBJ2-1, with TRBD2 identical over 9 bases. Trimming cost V 4 bases and J 1 base; bases outside gene matches: 3. Germline loops: CDR1 SGHRS, CDR2 YFSETQ. The CDR3 is 15 residues long. The CDR3 protein is CASSVTSGSYNEQFF. The CDR3 DNA reads TGCGCCAGCAGCGTGACTAGCGGTTCCTACAATGAGCAGTTCTTC. Full variable domain (remainder filled in from reference TRBV5-1 and TRBJ2-1): KAGVTQTPRYLIKTRGQQVTLSCSPISGHRSVSWYQQTPGQGLQFLFEYFSETQRNKGNFPGRFSGRQFSNSRSEMNVSTLELGDSALYLCASSVTSGSYNEQFFGPGTRLTVL.

The chain is built from TRBV4-1 and TRBJ1-2, with D maybe TRBD1 (5 bases). Trimming pared 1 base from V and 5 bases from J, leaving 8 bases between. The CDR3 runs 13 residues. CDR1 MGHRA and CDR2 YSYEKL come from the germline V gene. The CDR3 spells CASSQGQGYGYTF. The CDR3 DNA reads TGCGCCAGCAGCCAAGGCCAGGGATATGGCTACACCTTC.

The count of this clone is one. V gene TRBV5-1 combines with J gene TRBJ1-1, with 9 bases fitting TRBD1. The germline V gene has CDR1 SGHRS and CDR2 YFSETQ. V trimming: 4 bases; J trimming: 4 bases; junction bases outside the gene matches: 5. The CDR3 contains 14 residues. The CDR3 sequence is CASSLNRGRTEAFF. CDR3 DNA sequence: TGCGCCAGCAGCCTTAACAGGGGGCGCACTGAAGCTTTCTTT.

The chain links TRBV18 to TRBJ2-7; D remains ambiguous. The CDR3 runs 13 residues. Trimming shortened V by 3 bases and J by 0 bases, and 6 bases separated the two germline ends. Per germline, CDR1 KGHSH and CDR2 LQKENI. CDR3 residues: CASSPPSSYEQYF. As DNA, the CDR3 is TGTGCCAGCTCACCGCCGAGCTCCTACGAGCAGTACTTC. The full variable domain, its missing parts supplied by reference TRBV18 and TRBJ2-7, is NAGVMQNPRHLVRRRGQEARLRCSPMKGHSHVYWYRQLPEEGLKFMVYLQKENIIDESGMPKERFSAEFPKEGPSILRIQQVVRGDSAAYFCASSPPSSYEQYFGPGTRLTVT.

The chain employs TRBV2 and TRBJ2-1; tentative D call: TRBD2 (5 bases). The CDR3 consists of 13 residues. Trimming cost V 8 bases and J 9 bases, with 17 bases left between them. Germline lookup yields CDR1 SNHLY and CDR2 FYNNEI. This CDR3 reads CASRRVGAGEQFF. The DNA for the CDR3 is TGTGCCAGCCGACGGGTGGGAGCTGGTGAGCAGTTCTTC.

V usage is TRBV3-1 (or the pseudogene TRBV3-2) and J usage is TRBJ1-6; D remains unclear. Trimming took 1 base from V and 8 from J, leaving 6 bases between them. The CDR3 totals 13 residues. The germline V gene encodes CDR1 LGHDT and CDR2 YNNKEL (reference sequence). The CDR3, as DNA: TGTGCCAGCAGCCAAGTTACCGATTCACCCCTCCACTTT. Translation gives CASSQVTDSPLHF.

The J gene is TRBJ1-2, the V gene TRBV19; the D is unclear. The CDR3 has 15 amino acids. Germline V lookup: CDR1 LNHDA, CDR2 SQIVND (reference sequence). Trimming shortened V by 6 bases and J by 4 bases, and 18 bases separated the two germline ends. The CDR3 reads CASSLNPGRGYGYTF. CDR3 in DNA: TGTGCCAGTAGCCTCAATCCCGGGCGGGGCTATGGCTACACCTTC. Complete variable domain (other parts from reference TRBV19 and TRBJ1-2): DGGITQSPKYLFRKEGQNVTLSCEQNLNHDAMYWYRQDPGQGLRLIYYSQIVNDFQKGDIAEGYSVSREKKESFPLTVTSAQKNPTAFYLCASSLNPGRGYGYTFGSGTRLTVV.

The chain has TRBV29-1 and TRBJ2-7; D is uncertain. There are 11 residues in the CDR3. Trimming pared 6 bases from V and 2 bases from J, leaving 8 bases between. Germline V gives CDR1 SQVTM, CDR2 ANQGSEA. For the CDR3, the DNA is TGCAGCGTGGCAGGAGCCTACGAGCAGTACTTC. Translation gives CSVAGAYEQYF.

The chain employs TRBV7-3 and TRBJ2-7; D unclear. V gave up 3 bases and J gave up 1 base, with 10 bases separating them. Germline lookup yields CDR1 SGHTA and CDR2 FQGTGA. This CDR3 contains 14 residues. CDR3 in amino acids: CASSFSSPSYEQYF. DNA for the CDR3: TGTGCCAGCAGCTTTAGCTCGCCATCCTACGAGCAGTACTTC.